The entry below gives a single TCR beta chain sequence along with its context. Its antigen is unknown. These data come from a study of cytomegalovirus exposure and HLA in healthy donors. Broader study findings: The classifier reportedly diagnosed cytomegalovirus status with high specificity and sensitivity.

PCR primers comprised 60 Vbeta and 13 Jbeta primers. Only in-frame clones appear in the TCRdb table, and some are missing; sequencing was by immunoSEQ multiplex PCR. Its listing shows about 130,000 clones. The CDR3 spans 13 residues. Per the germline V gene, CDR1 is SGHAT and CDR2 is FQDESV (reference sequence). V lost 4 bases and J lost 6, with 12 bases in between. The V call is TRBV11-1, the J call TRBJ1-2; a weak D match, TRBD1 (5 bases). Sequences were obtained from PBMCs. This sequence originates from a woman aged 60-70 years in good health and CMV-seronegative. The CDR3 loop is CASSSAPGDGYTF. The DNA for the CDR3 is TGTGCCAGCAGCTCAGCACCGGGGGATGGCTACACCTTC.